The 29 T cell receptor beta chains below all came from one sample that was sequenced in a study of blood T cell repertoires in COVID-19. Repertoires were generated with immunoSEQ multiplex PCR, while TCRdb's copy carries only in-frame clones and drops some. The repertoire includes fewer than 350,000 clones, roughly 85% of them detected once, and approximately 1.9% sits in the top ten. Source material: PBMCs or T cells enriched from blood (not recorded which). The receptors derive from a woman between 25 and 40 years old who had been exposed to COVID-19.

Only a few counts were recorded for this clone. The chain links TRBV7-2 to TRBJ1-3, with D unresolved. V lost 5 bases and J 4 bases, leaving 21 bases between the germline ends. Germline V gene data show CDR1 as SGHTA and CDR2 as FQGNSA. This CDR3 has 17 amino acids. The CDR3 coding sequence is TGTGCCAGCAGCCAATCCCCCCAACGGGAACCAGGAAACACCATATATTTT. Its protein is CASSQSPQREPGNTIYF.

V is TRBV3-1 (or the pseudogene TRBV3-2) and J is TRBJ2-2, with 8 bases lining up with TRBD1. The CDR3 spans 15 residues. Per the germline V gene, CDR1 is LGHDT and CDR2 is YNNKEL (reference sequence). J lost 1 base, V lost 8 bases, and 6 bases had no gene match. The CDR3 spells CASRTGTGNTGELFF. In DNA form, the CDR3 reads TGTGCCAGCCGAACCGGGACAGGGAACACCGGGGAGCTGTTTTTT.

The gene calls are TRBV7-3 and TRBJ2-3, with 10 bases that match TRBD2. The ends lost 1 base at V and 3 bases at J; junction bases unmatched: 7. The CDR3 length is 17 residues. Germline V gene sequence: CDR1 SGHTA, CDR2 FQGTGA. In DNA, the CDR3 is TGTGCCAGCAGCTTAAGGTCTAGCGGGAGAGGTACAGATACGCAGTATTTT. Amino acids: CASSLRSSGRGTDTQYF.

The chain links TRBV4-2 to TRBJ1-6; possible D gene TRBD1, 6 bases. The V and J ends lost 3 bases and 13 bases respectively, with 10 bases between them. The length of the CDR3 is 12 residues. Germline V gives CDR1 LGHNA, CDR2 YNFKEQ. The CDR3 sequence: CASSHSRGPLHF. CDR3 nucleotide sequence: TGTGCCAGCAGCCATTCGAGGGGGCCCCTCCACTTT.

The V and J genes are TRBV3-1 (or the pseudogene TRBV3-2) and TRBJ2-5; perhaps TRBD1 as D (6 bases). The CDR3 loop spans 15 amino acids. Trimming took off 2 bases at V and 13 bases at J, with 23 bases between the two ends. The germline gives CDR1 LGHDT, CDR2 YNNKEL (reference sequence). The DNA of the CDR3 is TGTGCCAGCAGCCAAACCCGGGACATACTCATGTTGAGGTACTTC. This gives the protein CASSQTRDILMLRYF.

This clone was seen ten or more times. This chain uses TRBV27 with TRBJ2-4; TRBD2 agrees at 11 bases. CDR1 is MNHEY, CDR2 SMNVEV, per germline (reference sequence). This CDR3 has 19 amino acids. V shed 2 bases and J 0 bases; nucleotides not matched to a gene: 9. The CDR3 nucleotides read TGTGCCAGCAGTTTACTGCCCGGGACTAGCGGACTAGCCAAAAACATTCAGTACTTC. This translates into CASSLLPGTSGLAKNIQYF.

The chain employs TRBV6-5 and TRBJ1-2, with D perhaps TRBD1 (6 bases). The length of the CDR3 is 13 residues. Between the trimmed V and J ends, which lost 6 bases and 4 bases, there was a span of 12 bases. Per the germline V gene, CDR1 is MNHEY and CDR2 is SVGAGI. The DNA for the CDR3 is TGTGCCAGCAGAAGGGGCAGGGGCTATGGCTACACCTTC. Protein sequence: CASRRGRGYGYTF.

The chain uses TRBV2 and TRBJ1-5; a possible D gene is TRBD1 (6 bases). Germline V gene lookup returns CDR1 SNHLY and CDR2 FYNNEI. Trimming removed 3 bases at V and 1 base at J, with 22 bases between. The CDR3 totals 19 residues. CDR3 residues: CASSENKEDRLKSNQPQHF. CDR3 coding DNA: TGTGCCAGCAGTGAGAATAAGGAAGACAGGCTAAAGAGCAATCAGCCCCAGCATTTT.

The chain has TRBV10-2 and TRBJ2-3; TRBD2 aligns across 7 bases. The CDR3 is 15 amino acids. V lost 0 bases to trimming and J lost 1 base; unmatched junction nucleotides: 1. Germline lookup yields CDR1 WSHSY and CDR2 SAAADI. CDR3 amino acids: CASSESSGRTDTQYF. Written as DNA, the CDR3 is TGCGCCAGCAGTGAGTCTAGCGGGCGCACAGATACGCAGTATTTT.

The genes are TRBV11-2 and TRBJ2-7; 7 bases fit TRBD1. J was trimmed by 2 bases and V by 1 base; bases with no gene match: 17. This CDR3 is 19 amino acids long. Germline loops: CDR1 SGHAT, CDR2 FQNNGV. CDR3 protein: CASSLALSPQGDATYEQYF. The CDR3 DNA reads TGTGCCAGCAGCTTAGCTCTCAGCCCTCAGGGGGACGCAACCTACGAGCAGTACTTC.

V is TRBV5-4 and J is TRBJ1-1; TRBD1 agrees at 8 bases. V was pared by 4 bases and J by 1 base, with 6 bases of the junction left unmatched. Per germline, CDR1 SGHNT and CDR2 YYREEE (reference sequence). This CDR3 has 15 amino acids. CDR3 in DNA: TGTGCCAGCAGCGCAGCACAGGGGGAGAACACTGAAGCTTTCTTT. It codes for CASSAAQGENTEAFF.

About this clone: The sample carries other DNA sequences with the same CDR3. The rearrangement joins TRBV13 to TRBJ2-7; D remains unclear. The germline gives CDR1 PRHDT, CDR2 FYEKMQ (reference sequence). The CDR3 is 12 amino acids. The V and J ends lost 3 bases and 3 bases respectively, with 6 bases between them. The CDR3 coding sequence is TGTGCCAGCAGCTTGGGCAGCTACGAGCAGTACTTC. Translating it yields CASSLGSYEQYF. Drawing the rest from reference TRBV13 and TRBJ2-7, the complete variable domain is AAGVIQSPRHLIKEKRETATLKCYPIPRHDTVYWYQQGPGQDPQFLISFYEKMQSDKGSIPDRFSAQQFSDYHSELNMSSLELGDSALYFCASSLGSYEQYFGPGTRLTVT.

V usage is TRBV5-4 and J usage is TRBJ1-6; tentative D call: TRBD1 (5 bases). CDR1 is SGHNT, CDR2 YYREEE, per germline (reference sequence). This CDR3 region has 15 residues. Trimming removed 1 base at V and 5 bases at J, with 10 bases between. The CDR3 spells CASSLWSRDNSPLHF. The CDR3 DNA is TGTGCCAGCAGCTTGTGGTCCAGGGATAATTCACCCCTCCACTTT.

The V and J genes are TRBV18 and TRBJ2-3, with a possible D match to TRBD2 (5 bases). V was trimmed by 3 bases and J by 0 bases, leaving 10 bases between them. This CDR3 has 15 amino acids. Germline V CDR1 and CDR2: KGHSH, LQKENI. In DNA, the CDR3 is TGTGCCAGCTCACCTCGGGGAGCTAGCACAGATACGCAGTATTTT. Translation gives CASSPRGASTDTQYF. Supplemented by reference TRBV18 and TRBJ2-3, the full variable domain reads NAGVMQNPRHLVRRRGQEARLRCSPMKGHSHVYWYRQLPEEGLKFMVYLQKENIIDESGMPKERFSAEFPKEGPSILRIQQVVRGDSAAYFCASSPRGASTDTQYFGPGTRLTVL.

The V and J genes are TRBV4-1 and TRBJ2-3; a possible D gene is TRBD1 (6 bases). Germline loops: CDR1 MGHRA, CDR2 YSYEKL. CDR3 length: 15 amino acids. V was cut by 3 bases and J by 2 bases, with 12 bases left in between. The CDR3 loop is CASSHQLGATDTQYF. The CDR3 bases are TGCGCCAGCAGCCATCAATTGGGGGCCACAGATACGCAGTATTTT.

The chain recombines TRBV6-5 with TRBJ1-1, with a tentative D call TRBD1 (6 bases). V lost 5 bases and J lost 6, with 16 bases in between. The V gene's germline CDR1 is MNHEY and CDR2 SVGAGI. This CDR3 comprises 14 residues. This chain's CDR3 is CASSPLRGAAEAFF. The CDR3 region has the DNA TGTGCCAGCAGTCCACTGCGGGGGGCTGCTGAAGCTTTCTTT.

The chain combines TRBV29-1 with TRBJ1-2; TRBD1 aligns across 7 bases. The J segment lost 4 bases and the V segment lost 7 bases, leaving 9 bases of the junction unmatched. CDR1 SQVTM and CDR2 ANQGSEA come from the germline V gene. CDR3 length: 13 amino acids. Here the CDR3 DNA reads TGCAGCGCGGAGGGGGCCCCTGGCTATGGCTACACCTTC. Translating it yields CSAEGAPGYGYTF.

The chain recombines TRBV11-3 with TRBJ2-1; the match to TRBD1 covers 8 bases. From germline, CDR1 is SGHNT and CDR2 YENEEA. The length of the CDR3 is 16 residues. With V trimmed by 6 bases and J by 1 base, 8 bases remained unmatched. The DNA of the CDR3 is TGTGCCAGCAGTACTACAGGGGGTCCTTCCTACAATGAGCAGTTCTTC. It translates to CASSTTGGPSYNEQFF.

The chain links TRBV10-1 to TRBJ2-1; 9 bases align to TRBD2. This CDR3 contains 14 residues. Germline loops: CDR1 WNHNN, CDR2 SYGVQD (reference sequence). V was clipped by 8 bases and J by 7 bases; unmatched bases: 9. Here the CDR3 DNA reads TGCGCCAGCGAACTAGCGGGTGGATCGAATGAGCAGTTCTTC. Its protein product is CASELAGGSNEQFF.

This clone was seen more than once but under ten times. The rearrangement links TRBV27 to TRBJ2-1; a possible D gene is TRBD2 (6 bases). Trimming cost V 2 bases and J 8 bases, with 16 bases left between them. Germline-derived CDR1 and CDR2 are MNHEY and SMNVEV (reference sequence). This CDR3 is built from 15 residues. CDR3 amino acids: CASSLVGSGRHEQFF. CDR3 DNA: TGTGCCAGCAGTTTAGTCGGGAGCGGCCGGCATGAGCAGTTCTTC.

The genes are TRBV27 and TRBJ1-1; 8 bases match TRBD1. Germline V gene data show CDR1 as MNHEY and CDR2 as SMNVEV (reference sequence). V shed 0 bases and J 2 bases; nucleotides not matched to a gene: 8. The CDR3 sequence is 17 residues long. CDR3 bases: TGTGCCAGCAGTTTATCAGGCCTTGGACAGGGTAACACTGAAGCTTTCTTT. It specifies CASSLSGLGQGNTEAFF.

This rearrangement joins TRBV4-1 to TRBJ1-1; TRBD1 might be the D (5 bases). Trimming stripped 2 bases from V and 8 bases from J, with 12 bases between. The CDR3 runs 13 residues. CDR1 and CDR2 (germline): MGHRA, YSYEKL. The CDR3 bases are TGCGCCAGCAGCCAAACCGGGCGGGGGGAAGCTTTCTTT. This sequence encodes CASSQTGRGEAFF.

The V and J genes are TRBV4-3 and TRBJ1-2; 11 bases fit TRBD1. V shed 3 bases and J 5 bases; nucleotides not matched to a gene: 5. The CDR3 has 15 residues. Looked up from germline, CDR1 is LGHNA and CDR2 is YSLEER. The CDR3 DNA follows: TGCGCCAGCAGCCAGGGGACAGGGGGGCAATATGGCTACACCTTC. This sequence encodes CASSQGTGGQYGYTF.

V and J are TRBV28 and TRBJ1-2; 11 bases align to TRBD1. After removal of 8 bases from V and 6 bases from J, the junction contained 8 bases not matched to a gene. The CDR3 has 14 amino acids. CDR1 is MDHEN and CDR2 is SYDVKM in the germline V gene. The CDR3 nucleotides are TGTGCCAGCCGTACCGGACAGGGGGCTCATGGCTACACCTTC. Its protein is CASRTGQGAHGYTF.

A few counts support this clone. This CDR3 is also generated by other DNA sequences in the sample. V usage is TRBV28 and J usage is TRBJ1-1; D remains unclear. The V end lost 3 bases, the J end lost 4 bases, and 3 bases lay between the germline ends. CDR3 size: 11 residues. Germline values: CDR1 MDHEN, CDR2 SYDVKM. CDR3 nucleotides: TGTGCCAGCAGTTTGAGCACTGAAGCTTTCTTT. It translates to CASSLSTEAFF.

V gene TRBV5-1 combines with J gene TRBJ2-3; D perhaps matches TRBD2 (5 bases). Germline CDR1 reads SGHRS; CDR2 reads YFSETQ. This CDR3 has 15 amino acids. V gave up 4 bases and J gave up 0 bases, with 12 bases separating them. CDR3 coding DNA: TGCGCCAGCAGCCCGAAGCGGACTAGCACAGATACGCAGTATTTT. As protein: CASSPKRTSTDTQYF.

This clone was seen only once. The rearrangement links TRBV9 to TRBJ1-1, with D unresolved. The CDR3 length is 14 residues. Trimming cost V 4 bases and J 4 bases, with 14 bases left between them. Germline V CDR1 and CDR2: SGDLS, YYNGEE. CDR3 loop: CASSPWVDTTEAFF. CDR3 DNA sequence: TGTGCCAGCAGCCCGTGGGTAGACACCACTGAAGCTTTCTTT.

The chain carries TRBV4-1 and TRBJ2-7; TRBD2 agrees at 11 bases. The CDR3 contains 19 residues. Germline trimming cut 0 bases from V and 5 bases from J; bases unmatched to any gene: 15. Germline V lookup: CDR1 MGHRA, CDR2 YSYEKL. The CDR3 is CASSQDNDSGRARRHEQYF. CDR3 nucleotides: TGCGCCAGCAGCCAAGACAATGATAGCGGGAGGGCCAGGCGGCACGAGCAGTACTTC.

The rearrangement joins TRBV28 to TRBJ2-7; D possibly corresponds to TRBD1 (6 bases). The CDR3 extends over 11 amino acids. Germline V lookup: CDR1 MDHEN, CDR2 SYDVKM. V was shortened by 6 bases and J by 4 bases, with 7 bases between the two germline ends. CDR3 sequence: CASSQGYEQYF. The CDR3 DNA reads TGTGCCAGCAGCCAGGGGTACGAGCAGTACTTC.